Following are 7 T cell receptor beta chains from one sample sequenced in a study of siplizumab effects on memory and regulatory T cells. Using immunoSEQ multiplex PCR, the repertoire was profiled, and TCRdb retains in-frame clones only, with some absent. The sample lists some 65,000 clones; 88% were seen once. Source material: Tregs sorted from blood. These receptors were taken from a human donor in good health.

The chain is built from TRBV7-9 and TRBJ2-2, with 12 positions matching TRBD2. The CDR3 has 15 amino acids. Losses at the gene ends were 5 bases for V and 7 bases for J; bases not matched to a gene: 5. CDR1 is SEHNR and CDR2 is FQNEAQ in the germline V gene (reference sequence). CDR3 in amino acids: CASSRTSGNSGELFF. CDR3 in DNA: TGTGCCAGCAGCCGGACTAGCGGGAATAGCGGGGAGCTGTTTTTT. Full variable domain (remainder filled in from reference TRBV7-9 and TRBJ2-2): DTGVSQNPRHKITKRGQNVTFRCDPISEHNRLYWYRQTLGQGPEFLTYFQNEAQLEKSRLLSDRFSAERPKGSFSTLEIQRTEQGDSAMYLCASSRTSGNSGELFFGEGSRLTVL.

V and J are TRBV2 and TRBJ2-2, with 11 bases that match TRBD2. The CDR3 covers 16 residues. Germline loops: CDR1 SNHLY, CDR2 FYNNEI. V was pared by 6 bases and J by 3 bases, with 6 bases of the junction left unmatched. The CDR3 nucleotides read TGTGCCAGCAGGCCCCCGGGACTAGCGGACACCGGGGAGCTGTTTTTT. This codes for CASRPPGLADTGELFF.

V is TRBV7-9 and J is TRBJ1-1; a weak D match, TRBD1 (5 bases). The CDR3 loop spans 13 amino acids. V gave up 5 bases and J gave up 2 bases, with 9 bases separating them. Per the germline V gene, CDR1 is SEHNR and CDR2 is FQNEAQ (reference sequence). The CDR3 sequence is CASSPDTNTEAFF. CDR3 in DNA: TGTGCCAGCAGCCCGGACACCAACACTGAAGCTTTCTTT.

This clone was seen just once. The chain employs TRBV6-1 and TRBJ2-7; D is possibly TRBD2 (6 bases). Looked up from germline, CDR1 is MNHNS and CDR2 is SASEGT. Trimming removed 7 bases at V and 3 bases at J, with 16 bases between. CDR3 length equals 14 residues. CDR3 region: CASTRRGENYEQYF. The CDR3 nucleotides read TGTGCCAGCACCAGGAGGGGAGAGAACTACGAGCAGTACTTC.

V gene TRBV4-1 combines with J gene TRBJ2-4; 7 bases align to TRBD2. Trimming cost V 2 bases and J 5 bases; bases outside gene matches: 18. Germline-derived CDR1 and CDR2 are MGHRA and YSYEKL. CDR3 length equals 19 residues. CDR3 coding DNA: TGCGCCAGCAGCCAAACATTTCGGGACTACGCGTTACATGAAAACATTCAGTACTTC. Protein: CASSQTFRDYALHENIQYF.

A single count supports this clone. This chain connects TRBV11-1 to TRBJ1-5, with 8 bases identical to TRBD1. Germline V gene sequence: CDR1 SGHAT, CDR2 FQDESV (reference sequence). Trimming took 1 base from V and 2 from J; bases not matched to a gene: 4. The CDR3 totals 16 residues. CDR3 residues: CASSLGTGSGNQPQHF. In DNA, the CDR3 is TGTGCCAGCAGCTTAGGGACAGGGTCCGGCAATCAGCCCCAGCATTTT.

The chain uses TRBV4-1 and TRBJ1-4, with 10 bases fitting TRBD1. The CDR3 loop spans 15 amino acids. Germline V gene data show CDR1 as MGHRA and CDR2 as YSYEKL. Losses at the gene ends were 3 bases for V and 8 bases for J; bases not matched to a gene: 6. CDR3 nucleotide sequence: TGCGCCAGCAGCCAGGACAGGGGGATTGGGGAAAAACTGTTTTTT. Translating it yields CASSQDRGIGEKLFF.